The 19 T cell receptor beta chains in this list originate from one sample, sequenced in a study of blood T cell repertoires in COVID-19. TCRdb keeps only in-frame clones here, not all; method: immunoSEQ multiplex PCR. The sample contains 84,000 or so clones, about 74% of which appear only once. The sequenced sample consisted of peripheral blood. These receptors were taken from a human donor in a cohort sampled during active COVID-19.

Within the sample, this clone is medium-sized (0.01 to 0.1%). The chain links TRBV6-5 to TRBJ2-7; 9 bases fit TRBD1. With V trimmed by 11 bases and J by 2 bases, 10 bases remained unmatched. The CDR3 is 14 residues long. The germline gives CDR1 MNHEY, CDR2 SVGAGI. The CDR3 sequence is CASGYRDRAYEQYF. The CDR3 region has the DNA TGTGCCTCCGGGTATCGGGACAGGGCCTACGAGCAGTACTTC.

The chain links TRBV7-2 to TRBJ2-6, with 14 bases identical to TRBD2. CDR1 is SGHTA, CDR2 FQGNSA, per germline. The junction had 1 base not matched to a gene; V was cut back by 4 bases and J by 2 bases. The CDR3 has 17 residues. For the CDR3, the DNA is TGTGCCAGCAGCTGGACTAGCGGGAGGCCTGGGGCCAACGTCCTGACTTTC. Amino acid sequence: CASSWTSGRPGANVLTF.

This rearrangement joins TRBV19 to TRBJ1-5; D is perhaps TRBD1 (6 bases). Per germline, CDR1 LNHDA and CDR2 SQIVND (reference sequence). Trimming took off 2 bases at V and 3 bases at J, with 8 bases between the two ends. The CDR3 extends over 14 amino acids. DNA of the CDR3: TGTGCCAGTAGTATACGGGACACCAATCAGCCCCAGCATTTT. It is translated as CASSIRDTNQPQHF.

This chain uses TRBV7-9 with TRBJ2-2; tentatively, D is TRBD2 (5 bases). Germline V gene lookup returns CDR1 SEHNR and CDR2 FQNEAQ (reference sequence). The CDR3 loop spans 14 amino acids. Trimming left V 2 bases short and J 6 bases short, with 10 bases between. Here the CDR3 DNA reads TGTGCCAGCAGCTTAAGGGAGTACGCCGGGGAGCTGTTTTTT. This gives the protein CASSLREYAGELFF.

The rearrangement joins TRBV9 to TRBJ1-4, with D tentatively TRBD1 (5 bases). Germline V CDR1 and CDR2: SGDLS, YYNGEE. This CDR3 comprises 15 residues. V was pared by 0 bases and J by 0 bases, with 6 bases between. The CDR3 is CASSVAGATNEKLFF. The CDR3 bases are TGTGCCAGCAGCGTAGCGGGGGCAACTAATGAAAAACTGTTTTTT.

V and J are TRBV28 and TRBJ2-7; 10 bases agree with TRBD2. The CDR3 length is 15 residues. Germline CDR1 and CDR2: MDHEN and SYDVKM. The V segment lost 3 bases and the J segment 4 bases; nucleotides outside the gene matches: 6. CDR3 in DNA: TGTGCCAGCAGTTTGCCTAGCGGGAGTAATTACGAGCAGTACTTC. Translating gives CASSLPSGSNYEQYF. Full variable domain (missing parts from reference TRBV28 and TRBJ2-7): DVKVTQSSRYLVKRTGEKVFLECVQDMDHENMFWYRQDPGLGLRLIYFSYDVKMKEKGDIPEGYSVSREKKERFSLILESASTNQTSMYLCASSLPSGSNYEQYFGPGTRLTVT.

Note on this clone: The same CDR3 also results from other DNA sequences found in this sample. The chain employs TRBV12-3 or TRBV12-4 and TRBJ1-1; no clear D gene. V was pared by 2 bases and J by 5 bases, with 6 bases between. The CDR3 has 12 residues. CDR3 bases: TGTGCCAGCAGTTTAAGGCGGACTGAAGCTTTCTTT. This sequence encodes CASSLRRTEAFF.

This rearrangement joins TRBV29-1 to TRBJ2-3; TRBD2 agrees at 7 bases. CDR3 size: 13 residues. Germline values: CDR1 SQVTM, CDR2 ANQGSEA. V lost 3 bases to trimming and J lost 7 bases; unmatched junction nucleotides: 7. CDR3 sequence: CSVDREGRYTQYF. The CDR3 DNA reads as TGCAGCGTTGACAGGGAGGGACGTTATACGCAGTATTTT.

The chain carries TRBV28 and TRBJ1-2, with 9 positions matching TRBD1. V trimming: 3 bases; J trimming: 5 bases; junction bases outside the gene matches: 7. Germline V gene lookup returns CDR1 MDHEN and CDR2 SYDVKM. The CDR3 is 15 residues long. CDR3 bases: TGTGCCAGCAGTTTCCCGGGACAGGGTAGTTATGGCTACACCTTC. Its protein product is CASSFPGQGSYGYTF.

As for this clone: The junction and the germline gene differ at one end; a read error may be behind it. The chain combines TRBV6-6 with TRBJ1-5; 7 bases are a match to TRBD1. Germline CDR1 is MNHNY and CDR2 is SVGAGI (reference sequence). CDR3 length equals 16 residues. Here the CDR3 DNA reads TGTGCCAGCAGTCCACCAAGACAGGGTAGCGATCAGCCCCAGCATTTT. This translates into CASSPPRQGSDQPQHF.

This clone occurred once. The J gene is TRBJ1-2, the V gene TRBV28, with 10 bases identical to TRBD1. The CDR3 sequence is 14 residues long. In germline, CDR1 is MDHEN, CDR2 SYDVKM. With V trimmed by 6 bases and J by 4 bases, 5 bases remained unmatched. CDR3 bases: TGTGCCAGCAGACAGACAGGGGGCGCCTATGGCTACACCTTC. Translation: CASRQTGGAYGYTF.

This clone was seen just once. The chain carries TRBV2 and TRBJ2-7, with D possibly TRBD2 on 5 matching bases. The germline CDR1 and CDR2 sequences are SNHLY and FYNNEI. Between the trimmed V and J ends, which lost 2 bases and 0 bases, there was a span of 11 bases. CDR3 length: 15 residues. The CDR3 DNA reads TGTGCCAGCAGTGAACATGGACTGAGCTCCTACGAGCAGTACTTC. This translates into CASSEHGLSSYEQYF.

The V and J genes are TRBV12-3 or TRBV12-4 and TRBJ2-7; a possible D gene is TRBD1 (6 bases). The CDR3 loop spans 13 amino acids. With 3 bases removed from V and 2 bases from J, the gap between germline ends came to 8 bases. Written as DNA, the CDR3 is TGTGCCAGCAGTTTGGGACATACCTACGAGCAGTACTTC. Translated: CASSLGHTYEQYF.

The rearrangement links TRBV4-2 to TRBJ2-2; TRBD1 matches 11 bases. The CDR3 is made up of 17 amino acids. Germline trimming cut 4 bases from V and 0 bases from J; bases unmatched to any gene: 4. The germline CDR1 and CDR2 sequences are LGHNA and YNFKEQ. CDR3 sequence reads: CASSRRDRGSNTGELFF. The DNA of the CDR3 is TGTGCCAGCAGCCGCCGGGACAGGGGGTCGAACACCGGGGAGCTGTTTTTT.

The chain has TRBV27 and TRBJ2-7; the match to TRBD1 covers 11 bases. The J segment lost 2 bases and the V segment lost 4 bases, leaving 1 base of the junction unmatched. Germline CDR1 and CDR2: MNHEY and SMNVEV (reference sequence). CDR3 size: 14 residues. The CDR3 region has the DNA TGTGCCAGCAGTTGGACAGGGGGCCCCTACGAGCAGTACTTC. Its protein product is CASSWTGGPYEQYF.

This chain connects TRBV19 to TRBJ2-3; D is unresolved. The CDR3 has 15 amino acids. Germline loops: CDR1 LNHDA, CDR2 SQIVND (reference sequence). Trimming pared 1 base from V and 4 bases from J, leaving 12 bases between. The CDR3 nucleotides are TGTGCCAGTAGTATAGTAGTGGCAGGCCCAGATACGCAGTATTTT. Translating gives CASSIVVAGPDTQYF.

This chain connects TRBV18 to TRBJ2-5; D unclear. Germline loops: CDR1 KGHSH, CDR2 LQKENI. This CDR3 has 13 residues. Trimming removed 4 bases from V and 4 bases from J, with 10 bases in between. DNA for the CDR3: TGTGCCAGCTCACGGCCGGGTCGAGAGACCCAGTACTTC. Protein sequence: CASSRPGRETQYF.

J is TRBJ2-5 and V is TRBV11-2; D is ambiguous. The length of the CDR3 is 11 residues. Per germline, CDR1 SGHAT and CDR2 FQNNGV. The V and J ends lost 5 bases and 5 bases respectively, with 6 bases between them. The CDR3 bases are TGTGCCAGCAGCGCGTGGGAGACCCAGTACTTC. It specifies CASSAWETQYF.

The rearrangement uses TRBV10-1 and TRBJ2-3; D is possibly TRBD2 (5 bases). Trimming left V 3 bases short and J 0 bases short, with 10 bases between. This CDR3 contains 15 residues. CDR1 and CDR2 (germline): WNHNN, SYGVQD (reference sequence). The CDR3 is CASSDSGESTDTQYF. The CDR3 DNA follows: TGCGCCAGCAGTGATTCCGGGGAAAGCACAGATACGCAGTATTTT.